This T cell receptor beta chain is drawn from a study of blood T cell repertoires in COVID-19. Study as a whole: The United States, Italy and Spain supplied acute and convalescent COVID-19 samples. PBMCs, B-cell-depleted T cells, or T cells provided the cDNA or gDNA that made up the material.

Study processing details: Researchers report that nucleated cell counts were estimated from reference gene primer amplification. Only in-frame clones appear in the TCRdb table, and some are missing; sequencing was by immunoSEQ multiplex PCR. That table is the source of V, J and clone size, and D and trimming were worked out from the DNA. The sample lists 200,000 to 250,000 clones; more than 65% were seen once. The CDR3 has 18 amino acids. In germline, CDR1 is PRHDT, CDR2 FYEKMQ (reference sequence). The junction had 10 bases not matched to a gene; V was cut back by 4 bases and J by 1 base. This sequence was found in a woman in her twenties or thirties who had recovered from COVID-19. The chain joins TRBV13 to TRBJ2-2, with 9 bases aligning to TRBD2. The sample was peripheral blood. The CDR3 protein is CASSSGGRAGGNTGELFF. CDR3 sequence (DNA): TGTGCCAGCAGCTCAGGGGGTCGAGCGGGAGGGAACACCGGGGAGCTGTTTTTT.